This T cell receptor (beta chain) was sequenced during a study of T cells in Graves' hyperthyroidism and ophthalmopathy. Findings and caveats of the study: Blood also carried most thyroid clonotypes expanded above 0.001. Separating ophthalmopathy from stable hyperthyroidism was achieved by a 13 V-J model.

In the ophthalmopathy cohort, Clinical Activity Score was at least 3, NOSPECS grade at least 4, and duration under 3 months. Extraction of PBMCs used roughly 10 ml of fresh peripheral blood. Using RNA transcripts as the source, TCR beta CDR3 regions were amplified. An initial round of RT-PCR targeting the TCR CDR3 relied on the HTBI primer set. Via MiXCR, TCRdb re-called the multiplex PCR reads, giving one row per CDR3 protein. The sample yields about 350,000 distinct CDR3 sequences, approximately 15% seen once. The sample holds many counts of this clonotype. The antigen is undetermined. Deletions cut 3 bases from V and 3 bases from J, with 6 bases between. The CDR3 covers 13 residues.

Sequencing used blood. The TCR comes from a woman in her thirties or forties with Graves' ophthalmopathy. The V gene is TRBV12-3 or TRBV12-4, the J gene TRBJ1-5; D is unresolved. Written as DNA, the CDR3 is TGTGCCAGCAGTTTTAGCCTCAATCAGCCCCAGCATTTT. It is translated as CASSFSLNQPQHF.